This T cell receptor (beta chain) appears in the sequencing data of a study of shared clonotypes between healthy human individuals (TCRdb year 2020). In the study overall: The cohort comprised a couple of women and a few men aged 18 to 49 years. For each donor, CD4 naive and CD4 memory were each given three plates, CD8 naive was given two plates, and CD8 memory was given one plate. To estimate repertoire size and how much clonotypes are shared between individuals, the study performed deep sequencing of blood TCR repertoires from roughly five healthy adults. To increase sequencing depth and limit assay-specific biases, different laboratories used diverse techniques to prepare libraries and sequence TCR repertoires. Between about 0.94 and 10 billion PBMCs per donor were obtained by leukapheresis. General study outcomes and caveats: Only blood was sampled, and tissue TCR repertoires likely differ from those in blood. Sharing across a handful of donors was observed for about 5% of naive CD4, less than 4% of naive CD8, about 2.3% of memory CD4, and about 0.4% of memory CD8 clonotypes. The genetic and exposure-history diversity represented was limited by the small number of donors. Based on pairwise subsampling, the degree of clonotype sharing among donors was expected to be affected by sequencing depth. Clonotypes shared by all four sorted-subset donors showed higher generation probabilities than non-shared clonotypes. Even with the large sequencing depth, rarefaction of the sorted-subset datasets indicated that sequencing was incomplete. Larger estimated clonotype richness was generally found for naive subsets than for memory subsets.

CD8 naive samples were obtained by positive selection for CCR7 among CD45RO-negative cells, yielding a CD45RA+CCR7+ population from which TemRA cells were excluded. Healthy HIV-negative adults with no recently reported acute infections or vaccinations were included as donors. Every donor was a Caucasian adult living in Nashville, Tennessee, USA. After blood collection by leukapheresis, PBMCs were isolated using Ficoll-Histopaque density gradient centrifugation and then cryopreserved in the vapor phase of liquid nitrogen. Analytical flow cytometry was used to check the purity and quantity of every magnetically sorted T cell population. Genomic DNA was isolated from each sorted fraction and quantified by UV absorbance on a Nanodrop 2000c. Using the deep immunoSEQ assay, TCR CDR3 regions were amplified from genomic DNA by multiplex PCR. Extracted genomic DNA from each cell subset was distributed evenly across all wells of several immunoSEQ 96-well plates, and each plate was treated as a replicate. For sorted subsets, roughly 200 ng of genomic DNA, equivalent to 30,000 or so T cell genomes, went into each replicate PCR. Purified libraries were quantified with a Qubit 3.0 fluorometer, sized on a Bioanalyzer 2100, and re-quantified with the KAPA Library Quantification kit. Each immunoSEQ 96-well plate was sequenced on its own single-read 150-cycle Illumina NextSeq 550 flow cell. Processing in the source paper ran as follows. Because only junctional sequences without quality scores were contained in the immunoSEQ output, filtering matching that applied to full-length reads could not be performed. Sequences were annotated with PyIR, a Python wrapper for IgBLAST v1.9, and V/J genes and CDR3 were assigned using IMGT germline references. Reads with weak V/J assignments (E-value above 1e-6), missing CDR3, stop codons, out-of-frame junctions, or ambiguous translated residues were removed. A V3J clonotype was defined by an identical inferred V gene, J gene, and CDR3 amino acid sequence. To compute the percentage overlap between repertoires, the number of shared unique clonotypes was divided by the size of the smaller repertoire. RTK rarefaction, the Chao1 estimator, and Recon v2.1 estimates of unobserved clonotypes were used to assess repertoire richness. For all TCRbeta clonotypes obtained by the gDNA method from a few donors, generation probabilities were computed with OLGA. In its TCRdb copy, this immuneACCESS table keeps in-frame sequences only and misses some clones. Where compared with another copy, unresolved V genes explain less than half of these, and the others have no known cause. Clone size and the V and J calls come from that table; the DNA yielded D and trimming. In this sample the table shows some 1,900,000 clones, about 95% of which occur a single time. The top ten clones comprise 1% to 1.5% of the sample.

Measured from the cysteine to the phenylalanine, the CDR3 is 13 residues long. The kept DNA is CDR3 alone, 39 bases in frame from the first base. Looking up the germline V gene yields CDR1 MNHEY and CDR2 SVGAGI. The V end gives up 10 bases and the J end 6 bases, leaving 7 bases in the junction not matched to a gene. Concerning this clone: Its antigen remains undetermined. Within one base of it there is no much larger clone, and no base qualities were kept.

The sample comprised naive CD8+ T cells sorted from blood. What this sample's cell subset or site label stands for: CD45RA+CCR7+. The chain joins TRBV6-5 to TRBJ1-5, and 9 junctional nucleotides match TRBD1. The sequence was collected from a man between 18 and 29 years old in good health. The CDR3 protein: CATEQGAIQPQHF. The nucleotide sequence is TGTGCCACCGAACAGGGGGCTATTCAGCCCCAGCATTTT.